This T cell receptor (beta chain) appears in the sequencing data of a study of response to subunit inactivated influenza vaccine. The CDR3 loop spans 16 amino acids. V was clipped by 4 bases and J by 4 bases, with 18 bases between them. Germline CDR1 reads SGHDN; CDR2 reads FVKESK. TCRdb called the RT-PCR reads again in MiXCR, with one record for every CDR3 protein. This sample has about 620,000 distinct CDR3 sequences, with approximately 10% found just once. These same records also appear under a second study, on T cells expressing NK-cell markers. This second report adds: Production of TCR beta cDNA relied on 5'RACE template switching with UMIs. Seven of the eight sequenced donors were HCMV-seropositive; one was seronegative.

The sequenced sample was PBMCs from blood, obtained on the day of vaccination. This chain connects TRBV14 to TRBJ2-3, with D tentatively TRBD1 (6 bases). This TCR came from a man in his forties or fifties who received an inactivated influenza vaccine. CDR3 in amino acids: CASSLRLVPGADTQYF. The CDR3 coding sequence is TGTGCCAGCAGCCTTCGATTGGTCCCAGGGGCAGATACGCAGTATTTT.